This T cell receptor beta chain was identified during a study of blood T cell repertoires in COVID-19. At the level of the study: COVID-19 samples from acute and convalescent phases originated in the United States, Italy and Spain. T cells, B-cell-depleted T cells, or PBMCs supplied cDNA or gDNA.

V lost 0 bases, J lost 7 bases, and 16 bases lay in between. Per the germline V gene, CDR1 is SGDLS and CDR2 is YYNGEE. The CDR3 spans 16 residues. Authors' analysis steps: Estimated nucleated cell counts came from reference gene primer amplification. Sequenced by immunoSEQ multiplex PCR; TCRdb stores in-frame clones only, minus some. V and J calls plus clone size are reproduced from that table; the DNA served to infer D and trimming. The table lists around 100,000 clones, more than 70% of them singletons, with roughly 5% in the top ten. The sequence was collected from a woman aged 60-70 years with COVID-19, enrolled during active disease. Sequencing input: peripheral blood. This chain joins TRBV9 and TRBJ1-4; D is perhaps TRBD1 (6 bases). CDR3 sequence: CASSVEPGEGGEKLFF. DNA of the CDR3: TGTGCCAGCAGCGTAGAACCGGGCGAAGGGGGTGAAAAACTGTTTTTT.